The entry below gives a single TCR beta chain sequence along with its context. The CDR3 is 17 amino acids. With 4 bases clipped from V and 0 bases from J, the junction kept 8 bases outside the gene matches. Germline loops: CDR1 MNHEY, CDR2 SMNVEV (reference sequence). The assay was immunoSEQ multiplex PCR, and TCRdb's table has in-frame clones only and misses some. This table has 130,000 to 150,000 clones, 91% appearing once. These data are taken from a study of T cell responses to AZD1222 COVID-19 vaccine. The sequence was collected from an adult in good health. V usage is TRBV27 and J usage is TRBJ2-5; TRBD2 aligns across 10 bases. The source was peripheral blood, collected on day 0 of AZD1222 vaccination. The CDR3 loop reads CASSSIRTSGYQETQYF. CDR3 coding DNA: TGTGCCAGCAGTTCCATTAGGACTAGCGGATACCAAGAGACCCAGTACTTC.